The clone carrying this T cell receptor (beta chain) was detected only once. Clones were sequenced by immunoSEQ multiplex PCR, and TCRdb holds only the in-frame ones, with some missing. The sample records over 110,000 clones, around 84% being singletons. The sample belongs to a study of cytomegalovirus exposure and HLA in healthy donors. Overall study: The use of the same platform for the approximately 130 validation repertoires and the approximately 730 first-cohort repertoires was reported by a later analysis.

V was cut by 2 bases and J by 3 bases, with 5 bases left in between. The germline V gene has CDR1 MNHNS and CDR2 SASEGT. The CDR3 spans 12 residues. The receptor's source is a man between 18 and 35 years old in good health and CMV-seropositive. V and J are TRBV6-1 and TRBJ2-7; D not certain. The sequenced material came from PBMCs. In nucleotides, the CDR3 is TGTGCCAGCAGTGAACATAGCTACGAGCAGTACTTC. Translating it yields CASSEHSYEQYF.